This T cell receptor beta chain comes out of a study of blood T cell repertoires in COVID-19. The table came from immunoSEQ multiplex PCR; TCRdb's copy has only in-frame clones and leaves some out. This repertoire shows 50,000 to 65,000 clones, around nine tenths found once; its top ten account for around 3.6%. The clonotype originates from a human donor in a cohort sampled during active COVID-19. The sample was peripheral blood.

The CDR3 sequence: CSTQGNTEAFF. DNA for the CDR3: TGCAGCACCCAGGGGAACACTGAAGCTTTCTTT. The chain has TRBV29-1 and TRBJ1-1; TRBD1 is a possible D gene (5 bases). The CDR3 runs 11 residues. V was trimmed by 8 bases and J by 1 base, leaving 8 bases between them. The V gene's germline CDR1 is SQVTM and CDR2 ANQGSEA.